This is a list of T cell receptor beta chains from one sample in a study of kidney transplant recipient with SARS-CoV-2 infection. TCRdb reprocessed the reads via MiXCR and lists one record per CDR3 protein. The sample includes roughly 250,000 distinct CDR3 sequences, 29% seen only once; the top ten take less than 8.5%. The material sequenced was a blood sample, taken at baseline and around day 120 from a kidney transplant recipient. These receptors all stem from a male patient aged 30 to 39 who had COVID-19 and was a kidney transplant recipient. Some of these T cells may belong to the graft donor. Both conserved end residues are part of each CDR3.

V	CDR3
TRBV7-9	CASSPGGRGTTSTDTQYF
TRBV18	CASSPFSSPLREQYF
TRBV5-4	CASQQTAPGKTYGYTF
TRBV9	CASSAQMNTEAFF
TRBV15	CATSERTDGETQYF
TRBV28	CASSFMSWGMDSNQPQHF
TRBV4-2	CASSRDIPMLTGRMGSNQPQHF
TRBV5-5	CASFFVVSRKTYGYTF
TRBV20-1	CSGLGRNTEAFF
TRBV15	CATSRGFTDTQYF
TRBV30	CAWSVLDYAMLGQGGNNSPLHF
TRBV12-3/TRBV12-4	CASSLDTGAAFF
TRBV28	CASSPRSEAFF
TRBV6-9	CASSKSVPYGKTYGYTF
TRBV7-9	CASSLFRDWMGTSGRTGELFF
TRBV12-3/TRBV12-4	CASSPRYTAGKTYGYTF
TRBV5-5	CASSLDGARNIQYF
TRBV7-2	CASSPSTRPWGYTF
TRBV6-5	CASSYAGMNTGELFF
TRBV28	CAIRDGLNYGYTF
TRBV2	CASSGDRGLNTEAFF
TRBV7-9	CASSLGPVGYQETQYF
TRBV19	CASGIRGYGSYNEQFF
TRBV6-5	CASRPWAGEAFF
TRBV6-2/TRBV6-3	CASSYGTQNNEQFF
TRBV7-8	CASSGSEFTRKTYGYTF
TRBV5-5	CASVPYVSRKTYGYTF
TRBV20-1	CSAVGLASSYNEQLF
TRBV8-2	CGNFERITQSRANVLTF
TRBV4-1	CASSRQMGKGGSKADTQYF
TRBV12-3/TRBV12-4	CASSLLASFRETYGYTF
TRBV15	CATSGARGSDQPQHF
TRBV15	CATSRGGSVSTDTQYF
TRBV5-6	CASSLGGSTSAFF
TRBV7-3	CASSSQGAVSYNEQFF
TRBV7-9	CASSFQGDLGEKLFF
TRBV4-3	CASSQDGSRVVAEQYF
TRBV7-8	CASSFREGAGLPQHF
TRBV28	CASSPGFGYGYTF
TRBV10-1	CASSESSGQNNSPLHF
TRBV5-8	CASRSNHPRKTYGYTF
TRBV6-5	CASSYDGTGGNEQFF
TRBV5-1	CASSLGPGGAQETQYF
TRBV5-1	CASSFVGDELAKNIQYF
TRBV6-1	CASSEATGGYNEQFF
TRBV12-3/TRBV12-4	CASSPISGRTDTQYF
TRBV20-1	CSATGTSGTSTDTQYF
TRBV29-1	CSVAQGPGDTQYF
TRBV5-1	CASSLYAGNTKAFF
TRBV10-1	CAGSLWARSRKTYGYTF
TRBV12-3/TRBV12-4	CASSPGQGAPSLYNEQFF